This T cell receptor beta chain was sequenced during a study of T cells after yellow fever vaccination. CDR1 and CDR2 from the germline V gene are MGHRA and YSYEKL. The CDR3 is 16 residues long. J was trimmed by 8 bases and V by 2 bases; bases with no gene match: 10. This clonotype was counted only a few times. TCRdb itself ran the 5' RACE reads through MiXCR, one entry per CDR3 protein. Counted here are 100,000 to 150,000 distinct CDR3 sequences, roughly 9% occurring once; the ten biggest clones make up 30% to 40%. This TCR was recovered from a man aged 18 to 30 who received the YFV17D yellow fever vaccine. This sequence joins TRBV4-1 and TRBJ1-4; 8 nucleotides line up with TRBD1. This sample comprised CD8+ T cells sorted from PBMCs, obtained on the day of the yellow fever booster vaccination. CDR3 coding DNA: TGCGCCAGCAGCCAACGCCGCGGACAGGGTGAAGAAAAACTGTTTTTT. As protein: CASSQRRGQGEEKLFF.